This T cell receptor (beta chain) was recorded in a study of blood T cell repertoires in COVID-19. This CDR3 is 14 amino acids long. Trimming took 4 bases from V and 5 from J, leaving 12 bases between them. CDR1 is LGHDT, CDR2 YNNKEL, per germline (reference sequence). Sequenced by immunoSEQ multiplex PCR; TCRdb stores in-frame clones only, minus some. The repertoire consists of fewer than 300,000 clones, with 75% to 90% occurring once and the leading ten covering about 2.5%. Those who participated ranged in age from roughly 18 to 95 years and resided in roughly 26 US areas. The chain links TRBV3-1 (or the pseudogene TRBV3-2) to TRBJ2-1; weak D call: TRBD2 (6 bases). The sequencing sample was made of PBMCs or T cells enriched from blood (not recorded which). This clonotype was sampled from a woman aged 45-65 years who had recovered from COVID-19. This CDR3 reads CASSLGTAHNEQFF. Written as DNA, the CDR3 is TGTGCCAGCAGCCTCGGGACTGCGCACAATGAGCAGTTCTTC.